The rows below give T cell receptor beta chains drawn from one sample of a study of identical twins. Via MiXCR, TCRdb re-called the 5' RACE reads, giving one row per CDR3 protein. Of 1,800,000 or so distinct CDR3 sequences listed, 25% to 35% are singletons. The material sequenced was cord blood. Every receptor here comes from a newborn girl in good health. Both conserved end residues are part of each CDR3. Each record gives: V gene, J gene, CDR3 protein.

TRBV9	TRBJ2-1	CASSVDPSRINEQFF
TRBV5-1	TRBJ2-7	CASSFLDTSYEQYF
TRBV5-1	TRBJ1-6	CASSADFNSPLHF
TRBV4-1	TRBJ1-2	CASSQDLWATNYSYTF
TRBV28	TRBJ2-3	CASRTTTDTQYF
TRBV20-1	TRBJ2-3	CSTSSYRESTDTQYF
TRBV6-1	TRBJ2-4	CASSEGTGDIQYF
TRBV5-1	TRBJ1-2	CASRPGRDYGYTF
TRBV12-3/TRBV12-4	.	CASSFGGGPQETQYF
TRBV4-2	.	CASSQHGTSVYNEQYF
TRBV2	TRBJ2-3	CASSEAGRSTDTQYF
TRBV2	TRBJ1-4	CAGSEGRTRSQEKLFF
TRBV27	TRBJ2-2	CASSSLLRITNTGELFF
TRBV7-4	TRBJ1-1	CASSPQVGEVNTEAFF
TRBV2	TRBJ2-3	CASSQQGPSTDTQYF
TRBV6-6	TRBJ2-2	CASRSASPSTGELFF
TRBV9	TRBJ2-2	CASSVRDRGTGELFF
TRBV5-1	TRBJ2-3	CASSLADRFGDTQYF
TRBV11-2	TRBJ2-7	CASSLDPHEQYF
TRBV6-5	TRBJ2-1	CASRGYYRSYNEQFF
TRBV19	TRBJ1-2	CASRKTGRGSGYTF
TRBV27	TRBJ1-2	CASSPPTGTYGYTF
TRBV20-1	TRBJ1-5	CSAGRVNQPQHF
TRBV7-9	.	CASSPAVRPPGYEQYF
TRBV7-2	TRBJ2-5	CVSSWTGQEQYF
TRBV29-1	TRBJ2-3	CSVGPRDTSTDTQYF
TRBV6-5	TRBJ2-7	CASSDRTSGRLGEQYF
TRBV6-2/TRBV6-3	TRBJ1-2	CASSWAGYGYTF
TRBV9	TRBJ1-1	CASSVDPAQSEAFF
TRBV4-1	TRBJ2-2	CASSQLRTGELFF
TRBV25-1	TRBJ1-6	CASSAGQRNSPLHF
TRBV27	TRBJ1-6	CASSLTGVWPAWDSPLHF
TRBV2	TRBJ2-7	CASRLSSGGIYEQYF
TRBV12-3/TRBV12-4	TRBJ2-7	CASSFGYSYEQYF
TRBV20-1	TRBJ2-7	CSAFIDRQGLYEQYF
TRBV7-9	TRBJ2-5	CASSLALGGETQYF
TRBV20-1	TRBJ2-1	CSARESGRTYNEQFF
TRBV5-1	TRBJ2-3	CASSSRMTPPTDTQYF
TRBV12-3/TRBV12-4	TRBJ2-7	CASSLRLAAPYEQYF
TRBV3-1	TRBJ2-7	CASSHYGLSYEQYF
TRBV2	TRBJ2-5	CASSVKGLAGQETQYF
TRBV4-1	TRBJ2-5	CASSQDERGSSYNEQYF
TRBV11-2	TRBJ2-3	CASSPYTTDTQYF
TRBV27	TRBJ2-1	CASSLAPVGTSGRYNEQFF
TRBV18	TRBJ2-3	CASSRSGDTRTDTQYF
TRBV5-5	TRBJ2-7	CASSFLNTYEQYF
TRBV25-1	TRBJ2-1	CASSEDAVGTHRTRNLEQFF
TRBV2	TRBJ1-5	CASSSAVYQPQHF
TRBV20-1	TRBJ2-7	CSAQDRPYEQYF
TRBV5-1	TRBJ2-1	CASSSPPGLAGASSSYNEQFF
TRBV11-2	TRBJ2-7	CASSSLAGDHNEQYF
TRBV2	TRBJ2-3	CASTNGAGGPADTQYF
TRBV3-1	TRBJ1-4	CASKMDGEKLFF
TRBV20-1	TRBJ2-4	CSVYRLAKNIQYF
TRBV6-1	TRBJ1-5	CASRPHGQAPSNQPQHF
TRBV14	TRBJ2-5	CASSLLANNEQYF
TRBV29-1	.	CSVEELAGGGYEQYF
TRBV2	TRBJ2-1	CASSEPSGRYNEQFF
TRBV5-1	TRBJ2-5	CASSLSGTAEKETQYF